Sequencing of this T cell receptor beta chain was carried out in a study of cytomegalovirus exposure and HLA in healthy donors. In the PCR, 60 Vbeta and 13 Jbeta primers were used. The table came from immunoSEQ multiplex PCR; TCRdb's copy has only in-frame clones and leaves some out. Of some 160,000 clones in the sample, 73% were seen once. CDR1 is SGHVS and CDR2 is FNYEAQ in the germline V gene. This CDR3 contains 18 residues. Between the trimmed V and J ends, which lost 5 bases and 0 bases, there was a span of 17 bases. V gene TRBV7-6 combines with J gene TRBJ2-6; D is perhaps TRBD2 (6 bases). Sequenced input: PBMCs. This receptor was obtained from a woman aged 18-29 years in good health and CMV-seropositive. Written as DNA, the CDR3 is TGTGCCAGCAGCGCGGGAAGGTCTGGACTCTCTGGGGCCAACGTCCTGACTTTC. Residues: CASSAGRSGLSGANVLTF.